This T cell receptor (beta chain) was identified during a study of blood T cell repertoires in COVID-19. Background on the study: The samples span acute and convalescent COVID-19 from the United States, Italy and Spain. T cells, B-cell-depleted T cells, or PBMCs provided the cDNA or gDNA that served as material.

J lost 3 bases, V lost 7 bases, and 6 bases had no gene match. The length of the CDR3 is 15 residues. Germline CDR1 and CDR2: MNHEY and SVGAGI. Authors' methods: The authors estimated nucleated cell counts from reference gene primer amplification. Measured with immunoSEQ multiplex PCR; TCRdb has only the in-frame clones, and not every one. The V and J calls and clone size were taken over from that table, and D and trimming were inferred from the DNA. The sample holds around 160,000 clones; around four fifths are singletons and the top ten take under 3%. The sequenced sample consisted of peripheral blood. The J gene is TRBJ1-2, the V gene TRBV6-5, with 12 bases matching TRBD1. The sequence derives from a woman aged 40 to 50 with active or convalescent COVID-19. The CDR3 is CASTPGTGGDYGYTF. CDR3 DNA: TGTGCCAGCACCCCCGGGACAGGGGGCGACTATGGCTACACCTTC.